This TCR beta chain was sequenced during a study of T cell responses to AZD1222 COVID-19 vaccine. Study outcomes and limitations: Donors skewed white British and female; clonal diversity was possibly underestimated. Among those given AZD1222, only 5 to 7 were seropositive at baseline.

Analysis merged second doses at about 4 or about 12 weeks. In regard to this clone: Antigen unknown.

In germline, CDR1 is ENHRY, CDR2 SYGVKD. V was clipped by 0 bases and J by 11 bases, with 16 bases between them. The CDR3 runs to 14 residues. Here immunoSEQ multiplex PCR was the method, and the copy in TCRdb shows in-frame clones only, minus some. The data hold fewer than 85,000 clones, with 89% observed a single time. The clonotype was recovered from an adult who received the AZD1222 COVID-19 vaccine. This chain uses TRBV10-3 with TRBJ1-1, with D perhaps matching TRBD1 (6 bases). The material was peripheral blood, obtained 28 days after the second AZD1222 dose. CDR3 in amino acids: CAISESPKGRGAFF. As DNA, the CDR3 is TGTGCCATCAGTGAGTCTCCGAAGGGTAGGGGGGCTTTCTTT.